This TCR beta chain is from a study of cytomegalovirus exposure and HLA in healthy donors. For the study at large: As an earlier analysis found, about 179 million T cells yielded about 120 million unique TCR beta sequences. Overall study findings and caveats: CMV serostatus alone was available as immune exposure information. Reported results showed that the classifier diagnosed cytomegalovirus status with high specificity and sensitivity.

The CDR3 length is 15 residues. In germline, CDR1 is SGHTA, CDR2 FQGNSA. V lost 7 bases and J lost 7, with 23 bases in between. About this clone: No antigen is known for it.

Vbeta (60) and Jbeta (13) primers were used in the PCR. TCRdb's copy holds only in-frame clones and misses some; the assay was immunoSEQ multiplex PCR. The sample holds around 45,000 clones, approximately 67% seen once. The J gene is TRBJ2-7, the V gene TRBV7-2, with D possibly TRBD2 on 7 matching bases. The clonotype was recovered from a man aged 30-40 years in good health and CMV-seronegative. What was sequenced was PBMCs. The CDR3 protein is CASTQGGRASREQYF. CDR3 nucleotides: TGTGCCAGCACGCAAGGGGGGAGGGCCTCTCGGGAGCAGTACTTC.